One sample yielded the 23 T cell receptor beta chains listed below, sequenced in a study of cytomegalovirus exposure and HLA in healthy donors. TCRdb's table, derived via immunoSEQ multiplex PCR, lists solely in-frame clones and lacks some. This sample has 130,000 or so clones, with 85% to 90% found just once. Specimen: PBMCs. Every receptor here comes from a woman in her 30s in good health and CMV-seronegative.

The V call is TRBV27, the J call TRBJ2-2; the match to TRBD2 covers 8 bases. The trim removed 3 bases at V and 2 bases at J, leaving 5 bases unmatched. The CDR3 sequence is 16 residues long. Per germline, CDR1 MNHEY and CDR2 SMNVEV (reference sequence). CDR3 in DNA: TGTGCCAGCAGTTTTATGCGGGGGGTAAACACCGGGGAGCTGTTTTTT. Protein: CASSFMRGVNTGELFF.

This clone was counted only a few times. Other DNA sequences in this specimen translate into the identical CDR3. The V and J genes are TRBV5-1 and TRBJ2-3, with 13 positions matching TRBD2. The germline V gene has CDR1 SGHRS and CDR2 YFSETQ. Trimming at V came to 4 bases and at J to 2 bases, leaving 7 bases not matched to a gene. The CDR3 is 17 amino acids. CDR3 sequence reads: CASSPGTSGDFTDTQYF. The CDR3 DNA reads as TGCGCCAGCAGCCCCGGGACTAGCGGGGATTTCACAGATACGCAGTATTTT.

Concerning this clone: At one end the junction does not follow the germline gene, possibly because of a read error. The chain uses TRBV7-8 and TRBJ1-4; 7 bases map to TRBD1. This CDR3 comprises 15 residues. CDR1 and CDR2 (germline): SGHVS, FQNEAQ. Here the CDR3 reads CASSAQGTTNEKLFF. The CDR3, as DNA: TGTGCCAGCAGCGCACAGGGGACAACAAATGAAAAACTGTTTTTT.

V gene TRBV19 combines with J gene TRBJ2-3; tentative D call: TRBD2 (6 bases). CDR1 and CDR2 from the germline V gene are LNHDA and SQIVND (reference sequence). This CDR3 region has 14 residues. Trimming took 7 bases from V and 2 from J, leaving 13 bases between them. In DNA form, the CDR3 reads TGTGCCAGTACTCTCGGCGGGGACACAGATACGCAGTATTTT. Translation: CASTLGGDTDTQYF.

J is TRBJ1-4 and V is TRBV30; TRBD1 agrees at 7 bases. The CDR3 is made up of 14 amino acids. Trimming removed 1 base from V and 7 bases from J; junction bases left unmatched: 6. The germline gives CDR1 GTSNPN, CDR2 SVGIG (reference sequence). As DNA, the CDR3 is TGTGCCTGGAGTGGCCAGGGGGTGGGTGAAAAACTGTTTTTT. It specifies CAWSGQGVGEKLFF.

This clone was seen a few times. This chain connects TRBV4-1 to TRBJ2-7, with D tentatively TRBD1 (5 bases). CDR1 is MGHRA and CDR2 is YSYEKL in the germline V gene. This CDR3 comprises 16 residues. Trimming cost V 1 base and J 0 bases, with 13 bases left between them. This CDR3 is CASSQGGGARSYEQYF. The CDR3 DNA reads as TGCGCCAGCAGCCAAGGAGGTGGGGCCCGCTCCTACGAGCAGTACTTC.

This chain connects TRBV30 to TRBJ2-2; D is perhaps TRBD2 (6 bases). The CDR3 covers 16 residues. V lost 0 bases to trimming and J lost 0 bases, with 11 bases between them. Germline CDR1 GTSNPN, CDR2 SVGIG (reference sequence). CDR3 region: CAWSVYRRANTGELFF. DNA for the CDR3: TGTGCCTGGAGTGTATATCGGAGGGCGAACACCGGGGAGCTGTTTTTT.

The rearrangement joins TRBV5-1 to TRBJ2-2; tentative D call: TRBD1 (6 bases). The CDR3 has 16 amino acids. The germline V gene has CDR1 SGHRS and CDR2 YFSETQ. Trimming left V 1 base short and J 5 bases short, with 15 bases between. The CDR3 DNA follows: TGCGCCAGCAGCTTGACGAGCGCCCAGGGGACCGGGGAGCTGTTTTTT. Protein: CASSLTSAQGTGELFF. The full variable domain, rest sourced from reference TRBV5-1 and TRBJ2-2, is KAGVTQTPRYLIKTRGQQVTLSCSPISGHRSVSWYQQTPGQGLQFLFEYFSETQRNKGNFPGRFSGRQFSNSRSEMNVSTLELGDSALYLCASSLTSAQGTGELFFGEGSRLTVL.

The rearrangement links TRBV4-1 to TRBJ1-6; D may be TRBD1 (5 bases). V dropped 6 bases and J dropped 10 bases, with 16 bases sitting between them. The CDR3 runs to 14 residues. Germline CDR1 reads MGHRA; CDR2 reads YSYEKL. CDR3 nucleotides: TGCGCCAGCAGGCGGCAGGGAAACGGGTCACCCCTCCACTTT. Amino acid sequence: CASRRQGNGSPLHF.

Only a few counts were recorded for this clone. The chain recombines TRBV4-3 with TRBJ2-1; D possibly corresponds to TRBD1 (5 bases). Germline CDR1 is LGHNA and CDR2 is YSLEER. The CDR3 has 14 residues. The ends were cut back, 0 bases at V and 9 bases at J, with 12 bases in the middle. The CDR3 bases are TGCGCCAGCAGCCAAGAAGCCAGGGTCACTGAGCAGTTCTTC. Amino acid sequence: CASSQEARVTEQFF.

A word on this clone: Different DNA sequences within this sample yield the same CDR3. The V and J genes are TRBV27 and TRBJ2-7, with 7 bases lining up with TRBD1. The V gene's germline CDR1 is MNHEY and CDR2 SMNVEV (reference sequence). Losses at the gene ends were 2 bases for V and 1 base for J; bases not matched to a gene: 2. The CDR3 totals 14 residues. The CDR3, as DNA: TGTGCCAGCAGTTTAAACAGGGGATCCTACGAGCAGTACTTC. Protein sequence: CASSLNRGSYEQYF.

The CDR3 DNA reads as TGTGCCAGCAGTTGGGGGACTAGCGGGGAAATCTCCTACGAGCAGTACTTC. Translation: CASSWGTSGEISYEQYF. V usage is TRBV28 and J usage is TRBJ2-7; 13 nucleotides match TRBD2. CDR3 length: 17 residues. J gave up 0 bases and V 4 bases, and 6 bases lay outside the gene matches. Germline CDR1 is MDHEN and CDR2 is SYDVKM.

The rearrangement links TRBV5-6 to TRBJ2-7; D is uncertain. The CDR3 is 15 residues long. Germline loops: CDR1 SGHDT, CDR2 YYEEEE. Trimming left V 3 bases short and J 0 bases short, with 13 bases between. CDR3: CASSSGYGSSYEQYF. The CDR3 bases are TGTGCCAGCAGCTCTGGTTACGGTTCCTCCTACGAGCAGTACTTC.

The table lists this clone with a count of one. This chain uses TRBV7-2 with TRBJ2-7, with D hard to call. The CDR3 is 13 residues long. Germline loops: CDR1 SGHTA, CDR2 FQGNSA. Between the trimmed V and J ends, which lost 5 bases and 2 bases, there was a span of 10 bases. The chain's CDR3 is CASSPTSTYEQYF. The CDR3 region has the DNA TGTGCCAGCAGCCCCACAAGTACCTACGAGCAGTACTTC.

The V and J genes are TRBV5-6 and TRBJ2-3; possibly TRBD2 for D (5 bases). The CDR3 totals 15 residues. The V end was cut by 0 bases, the J end by 1 base, with 9 bases between. CDR1 is SGHDT, CDR2 YYEEEE, per germline. The CDR3 DNA follows: TGTGCCAGCAGCTTGGGGGCCGGGGGCACAGATACGCAGTATTTT. This translates into CASSLGAGGTDTQYF.

The genes are TRBV30 and TRBJ1-1; the D is unclear. The CDR3 loop spans 13 amino acids. Germline V gene lookup returns CDR1 GTSNPN and CDR2 SVGIG (reference sequence). The V gene lost 4 bases and the J gene lost 4 bases, with 13 bases spanning the gap. CDR3 protein: CAWNRGGPTEAFF. DNA for the CDR3: TGTGCCTGGAATCGGGGAGGCCCCACTGAAGCTTTCTTT.

The sample holds one count of this clone. V gene TRBV2 combines with J gene TRBJ2-3, with TRBD2 matching over 11 bases. V shed 7 bases and J 5 bases; nucleotides not matched to a gene: 8. This CDR3 has 15 amino acids. The germline CDR1 and CDR2 sequences are SNHLY and FYNNEI. The CDR3 DNA follows: TGTGCCAGCACCTTTAGCGGGGGGGCCTTAGATACGCAGTATTTT. As protein: CASTFSGGALDTQYF.

The V gene is TRBV12-5, the J gene TRBJ2-7; 9 bases align to TRBD1. Per germline, CDR1 LGHNT and CDR2 FRNRAP. V gave up 3 bases and J gave up 2 bases; unmatched junction bases: 8. This CDR3 is built from 16 residues. In DNA form, the CDR3 reads TGTGCTAGTGGTTTCCTCGCCGGGACAGGGACCTACGAGCAGTACTTC. Protein: CASGFLAGTGTYEQYF. The variable domain in full, completed from reference TRBV12-5 and TRBJ2-7, reads DARVTQTPRHKVTEMGQEVTMRCQPILGHNTVFWYRQTMMQGLELLAYFRNRAPLDDSGMPKDRFSAEMPDATLATLKIQPSEPRDSAVYFCASGFLAGTGTYEQYFGPGTRLTVT.

The chain is built from TRBV19 and TRBJ2-7; 9 bases map to TRBD1. V lost 5 bases, J lost 2 bases, and 7 bases stayed unmatched. This CDR3 spans 15 amino acids. CDR1 LNHDA and CDR2 SQIVND come from the germline V gene (reference sequence). CDR3 sequence: CASSLTGTGTYEQYF. The CDR3 DNA reads as TGTGCCAGTAGTCTGACCGGGACAGGGACCTACGAGCAGTACTTC. The full variable domain, in which reference TRBV19 and TRBJ2-7 provide the parts outside the CDR3, is DGGITQSPKYLFRKEGQNVTLSCEQNLNHDAMYWYRQDPGQGLRLIYYSQIVNDFQKGDIAEGYSVSREKKESFPLTVTSAQKNPTAFYLCASSLTGTGTYEQYFGPGTRLTVT.

The chain employs TRBV2 and TRBJ1-1; 7 bases map to TRBD1. Germline V gene data show CDR1 as SNHLY and CDR2 as FYNNEI. V was clipped by 9 bases and J by 11 bases; unmatched bases: 9. The CDR3 contains 11 residues. The CDR3 nucleotides are TGTGCCAGTGGGCCAACAGGGGTGGCTTTCTTT. Amino acid sequence: CASGPTGVAFF.

This chain's CDR3 is CAWKGGGQEAFF. CDR3 sequence (DNA): TGTGCCTGGAAAGGTGGAGGGCAGGAGGCTTTCTTT. The chain recombines TRBV30 with TRBJ1-1; D is undetermined. Per the germline V gene, CDR1 is GTSNPN and CDR2 is SVGIG (reference sequence). The V end was cut by 4 bases, the J end by 11 bases, with 17 bases between. This CDR3 is 12 amino acids long.

The chain links TRBV19 to TRBJ1-4, with a weak D call TRBD1 (5 bases). The CDR3 contains 13 residues. Trimming removed 11 bases from V and 5 bases from J, with 15 bases in between. Germline loops: CDR1 LNHDA, CDR2 SQIVND (reference sequence). CDR3 amino acids: CAGTGVLNEKLFF. The CDR3 DNA is TGTGCCGGGACGGGGGTTCTGAATGAAAAACTGTTTTTT.

This clone appeared once. The genes are TRBV18 and TRBJ1-5; the D is unclear. Germline V gene lookup returns CDR1 KGHSH and CDR2 LQKENI. V lost 3 bases, J lost 1 base, and 7 bases lay in between. The CDR3 has 14 amino acids. The CDR3 region is CASSPGRSNQPQHF. In DNA form, the CDR3 reads TGTGCCAGCTCACCGGGGAGGAGCAATCAGCCCCAGCATTTT.